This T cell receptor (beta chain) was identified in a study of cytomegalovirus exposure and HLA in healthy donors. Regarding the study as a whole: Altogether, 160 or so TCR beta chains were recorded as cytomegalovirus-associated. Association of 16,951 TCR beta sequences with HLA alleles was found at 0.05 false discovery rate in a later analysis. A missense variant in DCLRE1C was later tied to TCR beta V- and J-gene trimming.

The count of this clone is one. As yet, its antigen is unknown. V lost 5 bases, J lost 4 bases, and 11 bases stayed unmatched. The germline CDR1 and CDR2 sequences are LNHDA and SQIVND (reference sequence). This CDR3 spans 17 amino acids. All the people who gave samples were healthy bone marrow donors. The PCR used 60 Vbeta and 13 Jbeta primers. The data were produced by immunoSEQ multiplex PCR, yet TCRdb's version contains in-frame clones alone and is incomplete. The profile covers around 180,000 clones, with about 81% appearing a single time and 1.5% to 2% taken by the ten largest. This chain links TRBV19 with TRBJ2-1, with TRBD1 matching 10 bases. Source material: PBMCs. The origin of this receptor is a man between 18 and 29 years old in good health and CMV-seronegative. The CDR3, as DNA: TGTGCCAGTAGTCATATCCCCGACAGGGGGCCTTACAATGAGCAGTTCTTC. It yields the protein CASSHIPDRGPYNEQFF.